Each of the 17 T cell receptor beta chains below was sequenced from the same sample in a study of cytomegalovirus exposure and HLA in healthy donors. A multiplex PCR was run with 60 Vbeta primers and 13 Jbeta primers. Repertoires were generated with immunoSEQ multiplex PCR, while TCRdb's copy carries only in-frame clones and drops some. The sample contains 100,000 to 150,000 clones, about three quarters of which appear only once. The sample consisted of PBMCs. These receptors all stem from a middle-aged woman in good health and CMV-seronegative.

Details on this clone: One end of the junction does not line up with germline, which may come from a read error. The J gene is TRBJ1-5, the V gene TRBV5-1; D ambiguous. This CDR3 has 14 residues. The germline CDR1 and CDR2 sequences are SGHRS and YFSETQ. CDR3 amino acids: CANSLSGLHQPQHF. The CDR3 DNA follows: TGCGCCAACAGCTTGTCAGGCCTTCATCAGCCCCAGCATTTT.

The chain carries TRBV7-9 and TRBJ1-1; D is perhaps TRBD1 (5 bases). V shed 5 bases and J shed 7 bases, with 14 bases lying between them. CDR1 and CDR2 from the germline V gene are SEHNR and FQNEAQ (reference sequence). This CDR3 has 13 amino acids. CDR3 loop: CASSRQSTGEAFF. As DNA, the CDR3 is TGTGCCAGCAGCCGTCAATCAACAGGTGAAGCTTTCTTT.

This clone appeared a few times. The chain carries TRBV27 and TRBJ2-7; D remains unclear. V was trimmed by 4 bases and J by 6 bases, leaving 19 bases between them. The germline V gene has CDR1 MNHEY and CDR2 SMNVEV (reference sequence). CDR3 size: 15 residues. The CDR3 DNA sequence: TGTGCCAGCAGTTCAACCCTCGGGTCGTATTTCGAGCAGTACTTC. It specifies CASSSTLGSYFEQYF.

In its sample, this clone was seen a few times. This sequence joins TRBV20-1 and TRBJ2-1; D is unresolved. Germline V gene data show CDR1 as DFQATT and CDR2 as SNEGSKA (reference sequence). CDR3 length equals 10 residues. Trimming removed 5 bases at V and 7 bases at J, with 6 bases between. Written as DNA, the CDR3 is TGCAGTGCTCAGTGGAATGAGCAGTTCTTC. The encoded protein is CSAQWNEQFF.

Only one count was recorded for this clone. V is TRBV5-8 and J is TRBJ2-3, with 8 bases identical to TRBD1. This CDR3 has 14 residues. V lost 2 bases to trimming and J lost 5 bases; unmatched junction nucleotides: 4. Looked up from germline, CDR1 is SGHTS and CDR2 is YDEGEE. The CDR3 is CASSLGQGGDTQYF. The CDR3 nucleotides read TGTGCCAGCAGCTTAGGACAGGGTGGAGATACGCAGTATTTT.

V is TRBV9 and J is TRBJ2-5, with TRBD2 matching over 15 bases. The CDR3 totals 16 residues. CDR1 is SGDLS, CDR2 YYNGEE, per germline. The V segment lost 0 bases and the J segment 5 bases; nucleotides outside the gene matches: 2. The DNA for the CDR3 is TGTGCCAGCAGCGTAGGGACTAGCGGGAGGGGGGAGACCCAGTACTTC. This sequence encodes CASSVGTSGRGETQYF.

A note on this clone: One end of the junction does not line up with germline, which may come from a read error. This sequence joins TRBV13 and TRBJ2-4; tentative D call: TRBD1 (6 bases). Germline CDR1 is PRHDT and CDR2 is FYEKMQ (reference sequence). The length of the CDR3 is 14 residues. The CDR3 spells CASSPGAGENSQYF. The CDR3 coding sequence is TGTGCCAGCAGCCCCGGGGCAGGGGAAAACAGTCAGTACTTC.

CDR3 protein: CASSLSGRFADTQYF. The CDR3 DNA reads as TGTGCCAGCAGCCTAAGCGGGAGGTTCGCAGATACGCAGTATTTT. The genes are TRBV27 and TRBJ2-3; 9 positions match TRBD2. Germline values: CDR1 MNHEY, CDR2 SMNVEV (reference sequence). The CDR3 spans 15 residues. Losses at the gene ends were 6 bases for V and 4 bases for J; bases not matched to a gene: 8.

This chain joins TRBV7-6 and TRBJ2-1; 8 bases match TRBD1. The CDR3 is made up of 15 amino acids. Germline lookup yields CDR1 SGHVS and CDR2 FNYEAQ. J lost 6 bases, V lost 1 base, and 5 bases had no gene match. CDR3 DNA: TGTGCCAGCAGCTTAGGGCAGGGGGCGGGCAATGAGCAGTTCTTC. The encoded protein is CASSLGQGAGNEQFF.

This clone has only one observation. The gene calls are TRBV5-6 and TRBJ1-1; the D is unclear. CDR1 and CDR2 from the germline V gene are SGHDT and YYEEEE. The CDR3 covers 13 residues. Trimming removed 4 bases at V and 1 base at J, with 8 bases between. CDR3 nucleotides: TGTGCCAGCAGCCACAACCCGAACACTGAAGCTTTCTTT. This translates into CASSHNPNTEAFF.

Here the CDR3 reads CASKGDPHEAFF. The CDR3 DNA reads TGCGCCAGCAAGGGAGACCCTCATGAAGCTTTCTTT. The chain uses TRBV10-1 and TRBJ1-1; no clear D gene. From germline, CDR1 is WNHNN and CDR2 SYGVQD (reference sequence). V lost 7 bases and J 7 bases, leaving 13 bases between the germline ends. The CDR3 loop spans 12 amino acids.

The CDR3 loop is CASSSARGSGNEQFF. CDR3 bases: TGTGCCAGCAGCTCCGCCCGGGGGTCAGGTAATGAGCAGTTCTTC. The chain employs TRBV5-4 and TRBJ2-1; D perhaps matches TRBD2 (6 bases). Trimming cost V 3 bases and J 7 bases, with 17 bases left between them. Germline CDR1 reads SGHNT; CDR2 reads YYREEE (reference sequence). The CDR3 runs 15 residues.

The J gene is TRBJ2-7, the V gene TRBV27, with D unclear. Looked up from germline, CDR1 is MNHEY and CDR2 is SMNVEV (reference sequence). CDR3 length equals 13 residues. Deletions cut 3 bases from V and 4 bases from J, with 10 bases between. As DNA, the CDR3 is TGTGCCAGCAGTTTCCAGGCCACATACGAGCAGTACTTC. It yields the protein CASSFQATYEQYF.

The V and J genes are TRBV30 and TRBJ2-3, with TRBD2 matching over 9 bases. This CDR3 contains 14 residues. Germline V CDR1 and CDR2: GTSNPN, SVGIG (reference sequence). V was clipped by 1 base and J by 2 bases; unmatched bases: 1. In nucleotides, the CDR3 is TGTGCCTGGAGTGGACTAGCGGACACAGATACGCAGTATTTT. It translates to CAWSGLADTDTQYF.

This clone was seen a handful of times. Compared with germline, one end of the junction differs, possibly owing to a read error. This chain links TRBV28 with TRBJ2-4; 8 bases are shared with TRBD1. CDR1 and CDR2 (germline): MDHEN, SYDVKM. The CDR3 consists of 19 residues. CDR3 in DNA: TGTGCCAGCAGTTCCTGGACAGGGCCAGAGGGTATAGCCAAAAACAGTCAGTACTTC. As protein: CASSSWTGPEGIAKNSQYF.

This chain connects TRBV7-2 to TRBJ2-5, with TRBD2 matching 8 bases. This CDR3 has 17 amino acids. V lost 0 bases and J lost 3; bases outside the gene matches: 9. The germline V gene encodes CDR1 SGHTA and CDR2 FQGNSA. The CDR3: CASSLAHSGSFKETQYF. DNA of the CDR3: TGTGCCAGCAGCTTAGCGCACAGCGGGAGCTTTAAAGAGACCCAGTACTTC.

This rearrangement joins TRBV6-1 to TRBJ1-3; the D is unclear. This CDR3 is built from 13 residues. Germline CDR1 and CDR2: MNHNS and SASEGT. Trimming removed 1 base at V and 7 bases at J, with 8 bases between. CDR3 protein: CASSEDPRNTIYF. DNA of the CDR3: TGTGCCAGCAGTGAAGACCCCCGGAACACCATATATTTT.